The following is a T cell receptor beta chain sequence with its context. Its target is unknown. This sample stems from a study of vaccination and CD4 T cells after COVID-19. Study results and limitations: Post-vaccination reactive clonotypes (median roughly 37) did not differ significantly from post-infection (under 22).

Stated treatment: approximately 9-day PBMC culture with coronavirus spike peptide pools or control peptides (ViraFEST assay). V lost 4 bases, J lost 4 bases, and 7 bases stayed unmatched. This CDR3 has 15 residues. The assay that was used to sequence DNA from cultured CD4+ T cells was the Oncomine TCR Beta short-read assay. Each CDR3 protein gets one entry after TCRdb re-called the PCR reads with MiXCR. The sample has approximately 13,000 distinct CDR3 sequences, under 75% seen once. The TCR comes from a human donor who had recovered from COVID-19. The sequencing sample was made of CD4+ T cells from blood, cultured in vitro. This sequence joins TRBV12-3 or TRBV12-4 and TRBJ1-5; TRBD1 aligns across 7 bases. This CDR3 is CASSSGAGGNQPQHF. CDR3 in DNA: TGTGCCAGCAGTTCAGGAGCAGGGGGGAATCAGCCCCAGCATTTT.